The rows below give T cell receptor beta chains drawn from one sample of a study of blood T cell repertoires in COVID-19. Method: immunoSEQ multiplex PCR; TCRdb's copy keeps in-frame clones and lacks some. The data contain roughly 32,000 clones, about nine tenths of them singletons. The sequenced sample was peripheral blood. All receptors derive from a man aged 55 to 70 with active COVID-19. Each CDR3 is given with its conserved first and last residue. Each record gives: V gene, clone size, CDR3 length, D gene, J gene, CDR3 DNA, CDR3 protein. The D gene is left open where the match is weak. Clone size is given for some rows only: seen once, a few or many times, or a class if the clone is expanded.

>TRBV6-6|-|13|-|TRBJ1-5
TGTGCCAGCAGTACCCAGGGTAATCAGCCCCAGCATTTT
CASSTQGNQPQHF
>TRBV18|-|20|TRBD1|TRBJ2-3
TGTGCCAGCTCACCACGGGGACAGGGGCCGGCGGCCGCTAGCACAGATACGCAGTATTTT
CASSPRGQGPAAASTDTQYF
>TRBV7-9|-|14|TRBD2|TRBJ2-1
TGTGCCAGCAGCTTAACTAGCGGGGGCAATGAGCAGTTCTTC
CASSLTSGGNEQFF
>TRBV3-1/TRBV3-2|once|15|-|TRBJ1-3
TGTGCCAGCAGCCACCCGAACAGGGCTGGAAACACCATATATTTT
CASSHPNRAGNTIYF
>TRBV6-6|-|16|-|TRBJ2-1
TGTGCCAGCAGCCCCGGTGGAAGGAGCTCCTACAATGAGCAGTTCTTC
CASSPGGRSSYNEQFF
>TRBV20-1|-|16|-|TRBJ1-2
TGCAGTGCTAGTACCGGGAGAGGGGTTGTATCGGATGGCTGCACCTTC
CSASTGRGVVSDGCTF
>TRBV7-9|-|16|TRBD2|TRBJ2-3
TGTGCCAGCCCTCCGGGGACTAGCGGTAGCACAGATACGCAGTATTTT
CASPPGTSGSTDTQYF
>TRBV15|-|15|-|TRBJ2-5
TGTGCCACCAGCCGCTCGGGACCTAGGGGGGAGACCCAGTACTTC
CATSRSGPRGETQYF
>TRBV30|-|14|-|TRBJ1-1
TGTGCCTGGAGTGTACCGGGTTTTGGCACTGAAGCTTTCTTT
CAWSVPGFGTEAFF
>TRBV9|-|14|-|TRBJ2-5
TGTGCCAGCAGCGGATCAGGGTACCAAGAGACCCAGTACTTC
CASSGSGYQETQYF
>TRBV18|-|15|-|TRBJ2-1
TGTGCCAGCTCACCAGTCGGGGTCTCCTACAATGAGCAGTTCTTC
CASSPVGVSYNEQFF
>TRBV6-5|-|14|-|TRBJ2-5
TGTGCCAGCATCCGGGCGGGCGGCCAAGAGACCCAGTACTTC
CASIRAGGQETQYF
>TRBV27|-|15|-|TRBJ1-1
TGTGCCAGCAGTCCGGCGCGGGGGGGGTGGACTGAAGCTTTCTTT
CASSPARGGWTEAFF
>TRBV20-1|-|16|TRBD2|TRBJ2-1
TGCAGTGCTAGTAGGGCGGGGGGTTTTTCCTACAATGAGCAGTTCTTC
CSASRAGGFSYNEQFF
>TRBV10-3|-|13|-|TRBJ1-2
TGTGCCATCAGTGAACGGAGGAGTTATGGCTACACCTTC
CAISERRSYGYTF
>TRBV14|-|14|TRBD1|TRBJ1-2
TGTGCCAGCAGCCAAGGGACAGGGACCTATGGCTACACCTTC
CASSQGTGTYGYTF
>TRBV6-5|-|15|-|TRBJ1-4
TGTGCCAGCAGGCCGACCGGGGTAACTAATGAAAAACTGTTTTTT
CASRPTGVTNEKLFF
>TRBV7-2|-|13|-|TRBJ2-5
TGTGCCAGCAGCTTAGCTTTCTACGAGACCCAGTACTTC
CASSLAFYETQYF
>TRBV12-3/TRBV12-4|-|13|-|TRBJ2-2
TGTGCCAGCAGTCCGACCCGACATTACGAGCTGTTTTTT
CASSPTRHYELFF
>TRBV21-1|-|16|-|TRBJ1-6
TGTGCCAGCAGTGGCAGGGGGCCGTTTCATAATTCACCCCTCCACTTT
CASSGRGPFHNSPLHF
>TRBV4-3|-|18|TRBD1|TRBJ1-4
TGCGCCAGCAGCCGAGGAATATCGCAGGGGGCGCTAGGTGAAAAACTGTTTTTT
CASSRGISQGALGEKLFF